The rows below give T cell receptor beta chains drawn from one sample of a study of T cell repertoires in cytomegalovirus infection. Each CDR3 protein gets one entry after TCRdb re-called the reads with MiXCR. Of a few hundred thousand distinct CDR3 sequences listed, about 29% are singletons. Antigens of these TCRs are unknown. The starting material was cultured PBMCs, obtained from culture after CMV antigen stimulation. These receptors were taken from a human donor in good health (CMV status not recorded). Some clones in this sample may be carry-over from other donors' samples. The CDR3 runs from the conserved cysteine through the conserved F or W. Each record gives: D gene, clone size, V gene, J gene, CDR3 DNA, CDR3 protein. The D gene is left open where the match is weak. The size field is filled for only some rows; it gives once, few, many or a size class.

>NA|NA|TRBV12-3/TRBV12-4|TRBJ1-5
TGTGCCAGCAGTTTCGGGCACCAGCCCCAGCATTTT
CASSFGHQPQHF
>NA|few|TRBV12-3/TRBV12-4|TRBJ2-7
TGTGCCAGCAGTTTCGGGAACGAGCAGTACTTC
CASSFGNEQYF
>TRBD1|NA|TRBV6-6|TRBJ2-7
TGTGCCAGCAGTTACTCGACAGGGGAGGACGAGCAGTACTTC
CASSYSTGEDEQYF
>NA|NA|TRBV19|TRBJ1-2
TGTGCCAGTAGTATCCCGTACAGCTATGGCTACACCTTC
CASSIPYSYGYTF
>TRBD1|NA|TRBV5-4|TRBJ1-1
TGTGCCAGCAGCTGGGGACAGTGGGGTGGGAACACTGAAGCTTTCTTT
CASSWGQWGGNTEAFF
>NA|few|TRBV7-3|TRBJ2-3
TGTGCCAGCAGCTTTGGGGCCTCAGATACGCAGTATTTT
CASSFGASDTQYF
>TRBD2|few|TRBV12-3/TRBV12-4|TRBJ2-1
TGTGCCAGCAGGCATGGACTAGCGGGATACAATGAGCAGTTCTTC
CASRHGLAGYNEQFF
>TRBD2|NA|TRBV7-9|TRBJ2-1
TGTGCCAGCAGCTTATGGGCTAGCGGGAGTTCAACGACTGGGCAGTTCTTC
CASSLWASGSSTTGQFF
>TRBD1|NA|TRBV6-6|TRBJ1-3
TGTGCCAGCAGTTACACCGGGACAGGGATGAGCACCATATATTTT
CASSYTGTGMSTIYF
>NA|many|TRBV11-2|TRBJ2-5
TGTGCCAGCAGCTCCCGGACGCTCGAGGGCTCGTACCAAGAGACCCAGTACTTC
CASSSRTLEGSYQETQYF
>TRBD2|once|TRBV18|TRBJ2-1
TGTGCCAGCTCAGGTGTGAGACTAGCGGACAATGAGCAGTTCTTC
CASSGVRLADNEQFF
>NA|NA|TRBV19|TRBJ2-1
TGTGCCAGTAATTCGGTCTCCTACAATGAGCAGTTCTTC
CASNSVSYNEQFF
>NA|NA|TRBV9|TRBJ2-4
TGTGCCAGCAGCGTAGAGCAGGGCTCCAAAAACATTCAGTACTTC
CASSVEQGSKNIQYF
>NA|few|TRBV2|TRBJ1-3
TGTGCCAGCAGTGAAGCGCGAGGGGGGCCTGGAAACACCATATATTTT
CASSEARGGPGNTIYF
>TRBD1|once|TRBV19|TRBJ1-1
TGTGCCAGTACGGACAGGGTGAGCACTGAAGCTTTCTTT
CASTDRVSTEAFF
>NA|few|TRBV7-2|TRBJ2-7
TGTGCCAGCAGCTTATTCGGAGGACGAACGTTCGAGCAGTACTTC
CASSLFGGRTFEQYF
>NA|many|TRBV7-2|TRBJ1-1
TGTGCCAGCAGTGTGGGGCCGCTGAACACTGAAGCTTTCTTT
CASSVGPLNTEAFF
>NA|NA|TRBV7-9|TRBJ1-2
TGTGCCAGCAGCTTAGGATCAGGATCTATTCCTTATGGCTACACCTTC
CASSLGSGSIPYGYTF
>NA|few|TRBV11-2|TRBJ1-2
TGTGCCAGCAGCACCCTCCAGGGGATAAACTATGGCTACACCTTC
CASSTLQGINYGYTF
>TRBD2|few|TRBV11-2|TRBJ2-2
TGTGCCAGCAGCTCGGGACTAGCGGGAGAGACTACCGGGGAGCTGTTTTTT
CASSSGLAGETTGELFF
>NA|NA|TRBV19|TRBJ1-5
TGTGCCAGTAGTAATAATCAGCCCCAGCATTTT
CASSNNQPQHF
>NA|NA|TRBV7-9|TRBJ2-7
TGTGCCAGCAGCTTACCCAGGGCAGGATTCTACGAGCAGTACTTC
CASSLPRAGFYEQYF
>TRBD1|NA|TRBV12-3/TRBV12-4|TRBJ1-5
TGTGCCAGCCAAAGAACAGGGGGCAATCAGCCCCAGCATTTT
CASQRTGGNQPQHF
>NA|NA|TRBV6-1|TRBJ2-3
TGTGCCAGCAGCGATGGGGCGGGCACAGATACGCAGTATTTT
CASSDGAGTDTQYF
>NA|NA|TRBV12-3/TRBV12-4|TRBJ2-3
TGTGCCAGCAGTGAAAGCTTGACAAGAAATACGCAGTATTTT
CASSESLTRNTQYF
>NA|few|TRBV18|TRBJ1-6
TGTGCCAGCTCGCTTTCACCGTTTGGGGCAGTCAATTCACCCCTCCACTTT
CASSLSPFGAVNSPLHF
>NA|NA|TRBV19|TRBJ2-1
TGTGCCAGTAGTCCAACAGGCCTTAGCCGTGAGCAGTTCTTC
CASSPTGLSREQFF
>NA|NA|TRBV2|TRBJ1-5
TGTGCCAGCCGGACAGCCGATGGCAATCAGCCCCAGCATTTT
CASRTADGNQPQHF
>NA|many|TRBV7-3|TRBJ1-3
TGTGCCAGCAGCCCGACACCTGGAAACACCATATATTTT
CASSPTPGNTIYF
>TRBD2|NA|TRBV28|TRBJ2-7
TGTGCCAGCAGGGTGGGACTAGCGGTTACGCCGTACTTC
CASRVGLAVTPYF
>NA|NA|TRBV7-9|TRBJ2-3
TGTGCCAGCAGCGACCGGGTCCGGAATTGGGATACGCAGTATTTT
CASSDRVRNWDTQYF
>TRBD2|NA|TRBV19|TRBJ2-1
TGTGCCAGTAGCCCGAGGGCTAGCGGGGCCTACAATGAGCAGTTCTTC
CASSPRASGAYNEQFF
>NA|NA|TRBV7-6|TRBJ1-2
TGTGCCAGCAGCTCTATAGGGACCCTCGGACAGTCTAACTATGGCTACACCTTC
CASSSIGTLGQSNYGYTF
>NA|few|TRBV30|TRBJ1-2
TGTGCCTGGAGTTTCGGGGTGGTCTATGGCTACACCTTC
CAWSFGVVYGYTF
>NA|few|TRBV12-3/TRBV12-4|TRBJ1-1
TGTGCCAGCAGTCTCGGACCTCTGGAAGCTTTCTTT
CASSLGPLEAFF
>NA|few|TRBV7-9|TRBJ1-4
TGTGCCAGCAGCTTACGTAGTGGGTCTAATGAAAAACTGTTTTTT
CASSLRSGSNEKLFF
>NA|few|TRBV7-2|TRBJ2-7
TGTGCCAGCAGCTTAAGGGGGAGGGGAGGCTACGAGCAGTACTTC
CASSLRGRGGYEQYF
>NA|few|TRBV7-9|TRBJ2-7
TGTGCCAGCAGCTTAGCCGATCCATCGAAGGGCTTGTCCTACGAGCAGTACTTC
CASSLADPSKGLSYEQYF
>NA|few|TRBV18|TRBJ1-1
TGTGCCAGCTCACCACCACCCGGGGGCGGAGGAGCTTTCTTT
CASSPPPGGGGAFF
>TRBD2|NA|TRBV6-6|TRBJ2-3
TGTGCCAGCAGTTACTCTAGTGGACTAGCGGGGGGCACAGATACGCAGTATTTT
CASSYSSGLAGGTDTQYF
>TRBD2|NA|TRBV7-3|TRBJ2-3
TGTGCCAGCAGCCCATGGGGGGGATTCGAGGCAGATACGCAGTATTTT
CASSPWGGFEADTQYF
>NA|NA|TRBV5-1|TRBJ1-1
TGCGCCAGCAGCTTGAGCGGGACGAACACTGAAGCTTTCTTT
CASSLSGTNTEAFF
>NA|NA|TRBV15|TRBJ2-1
TGTGCCACCAGCAGAGTTACAGGGCCTGAGCAGTTCTTC
CATSRVTGPEQFF
>NA|few|TRBV4-2|TRBJ1-2
TGTGCCAGCAGCCAAGAAGGGGACAAGAACTATGGCTACACCTTC
CASSQEGDKNYGYTF
>NA|NA|TRBV12-3/TRBV12-4|TRBJ2-3
TGTGCCAGCAGTTTGGTACTAGCCGTAGATACGCAGTATTTT
CASSLVLAVDTQYF
>NA|NA|TRBV6-1|TRBJ2-2
TGTGCCAGCAGTGATTACACCGGGGAGCTGTTTTTT
CASSDYTGELFF
>NA|NA|TRBV12-3/TRBV12-4|TRBJ1-1
TGTGCCAGCAGTTCCACCGGTTCGGGGGGCACTGAAGCTTTCTTT
CASSSTGSGGTEAFF
>NA|NA|TRBV27|TRBJ2-1
TGTGCCAGCAGTCCACCTCTAGGAAAGCAGTTCTTC
CASSPPLGKQFF
>NA|NA|TRBV19|TRBJ1-6
TGTGCCAGTAGTATGAGGTTATTGTCCTATAATTCACCCCTCCACTTT
CASSMRLLSYNSPLHF
>NA|few|TRBV12-3/TRBV12-4|TRBJ1-5
TGTGCCAGCAGTTCAACCGAGCAGATCAATCAGCCCCAGCATTTT
CASSSTEQINQPQHF
>NA|NA|TRBV19|TRBJ1-5
TGTGCCAGTAGTGGGGGGCACGGGCAGCCCCAGCATTTT
CASSGGHGQPQHF
>NA|NA|TRBV12-3/TRBV12-4|TRBJ2-2
TGTGCCAGCAGTTTGGGGGAATACACCGGGGAGCTGTTTTTT
CASSLGEYTGELFF
>NA|NA|TRBV6-1|TRBJ2-7
TGTGCCAGCAGTGAAGGGGACTACGAGCAGTACTTC
CASSEGDYEQYF